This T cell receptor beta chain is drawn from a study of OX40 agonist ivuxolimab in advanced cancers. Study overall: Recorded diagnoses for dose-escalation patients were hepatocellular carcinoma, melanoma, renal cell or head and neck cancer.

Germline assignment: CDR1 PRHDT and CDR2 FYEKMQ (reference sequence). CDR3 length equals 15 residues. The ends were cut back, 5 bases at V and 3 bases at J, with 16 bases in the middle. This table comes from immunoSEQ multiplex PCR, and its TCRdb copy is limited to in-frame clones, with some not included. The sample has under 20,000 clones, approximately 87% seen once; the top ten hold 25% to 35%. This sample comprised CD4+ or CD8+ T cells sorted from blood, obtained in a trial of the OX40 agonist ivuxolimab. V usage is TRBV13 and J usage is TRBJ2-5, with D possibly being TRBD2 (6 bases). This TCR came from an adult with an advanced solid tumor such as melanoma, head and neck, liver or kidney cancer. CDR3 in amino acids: CASSTSGTGEETQYF. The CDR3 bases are TGTGCCAGCAGCACCTCCGGGACTGGGGAAGAGACCCAGTACTTC.